The entry that follows covers one T cell receptor beta chain sequence. The antigen is not known. Produced via immunoSEQ multiplex PCR; TCRdb's table is partial and in-frame only. The sample has about 150,000 clones, about 93% seen once; the top ten hold over 8%. The CDR3 is 15 residues long. Germline loops: CDR1 MNHEY, CDR2 SVGEGT. Trimming took off 0 bases at V and 4 bases at J, with 12 bases between the two ends. This sample was included in a study of T cell responses to AZD1222 COVID-19 vaccine. Findings of the study overall: Rises in breadth and depth of Spike-specific TCRs came after two AZD1222 doses. Reports indicate that nearly half of spike-specific TCRs are directed at unmutated variant regions. Only six individuals given AZD1222 were seropositive at baseline. Possibly, clonal diversity was underestimated; donors were largely white British and included more females.

The sequencing used peripheral blood, collected on day 0 of AZD1222 vaccination. The chain couples TRBV6-2 or TRBV6-3 to TRBJ1-2, with D unclear. This clonotype originated in an adult in good health. CDR3 protein: CASSYSRAAGYGYTF. The CDR3 region has the DNA TGTGCCAGCAGTTACTCGAGGGCCGCGGGCTATGGCTACACCTTC.